This T cell receptor (beta chain) was captured in a study of CD8 T cells in Susac syndrome (dated by TCRdb to 2018 to 2020). Looking at the study overall: Repertoire sequencing was used to test whether CD8+ T cell activation and differentiation in Susac syndrome was antigen driven. The study compared CD8+ T cell repertoire clonality among roughly 12 healthy donors, 14 Susac syndrome patients and 15 multiple sclerosis patients.

Points on this clonotype: The antigen it binds to is not known. No much larger clone exists at a distance of one base, and base qualities are not known.

RNA was extracted with the RNeasy kit and about 0.5 to 1 ug was reverse transcribed using random hexamers. TCR beta CDR3 regions were amplified with the immunoSEQ multiplex PCR assay covering 54 Vbeta and 13 Jbeta segments. To correct PCR amplification bias, a synthetic template baseline was used for both primer optimization and computational correction. In the original analysis: Reads were annotated to V, D and J genes per IMGT and analyzed with immunoSEQ Analyzer, keeping only productive sequences. Clonality was computed as one minus Shannon entropy normalized by log2 of the number of productive unique sequences. For each patient and control, public and private clones were evaluated among the 100 most prevalent clones. Susac-specific clones were defined as absent from healthy and MS cohorts, roughly 1,100 published viral clones and other ImmuneACCESS disease sequences. TCRdb passed the public sequencing reads through fastp at Q25 and MiXCR, retaining productive beta sequences. A single entry per CDR3 protein holds the most common genes and DNA from its merged rows. What appears here as the V and J calls and clone size reflects TCRdb's work, not the paper's. The sample table lists about 150,000 distinct CDR3 sequences, nearly 97% of them with a count of one. The ten largest account for 0.13% to 0.15% of the sample.

Study-wide findings and limitations: The TCR sequencing and HLA analysis was acknowledged to have included a relatively small number of individuals.

High-throughput TCR beta sequencing profiled peripheral blood CD8+ and CD4+ T cells from healthy donors, Susac syndrome patients and multiple sclerosis patients. The multiple sclerosis controls were treatment-naive patients whose relapsing-remitting disease, either stable or active, fulfilled the revised McDonald criteria. Bulk CD8+ and CD4+ T cells were purified magnetically by negative isolation, whereas CD8+ TEMRA cells were enriched by FACS. Blood was collected in EDTA tubes and processed within 24 hours, with PBMCs isolated through density gradient centrifugation. PBMCs intended for TCR sequencing were cryopreserved in liquid nitrogen and thawed later in a water bath at 37 degrees C. The sorted or isolated CD4+, CD8+ and CD8+ TEMRA cells reached a purity of at least 90%. The specimen sequenced was CD8+ T cells from PBMCs. The sequence derives from a human donor with multiple sclerosis.

The CDR3 has the sequence CASSPRAGGYEQYF. The nucleotide sequence is given as TGTGCCAGCAGTCCCCGAGCGGGGGGCTACGAGCAGTACTTC. Recombination connected TRBV27 to TRBJ2-7, and 9 bases in between align with TRBD2. Ends trimmed: V by 5 bases, J by 3 bases; bases unmatched to a gene: 5. CDR1 and CDR2 are drawn from the germline V gene (reference sequence): MNHEY, SMNVEV. Including the terminal cysteine and phenylalanine, the CDR3 comprises 14 residues. Kept here is only the CDR3 DNA, which spans 42 bases and is read in frame from base 1.